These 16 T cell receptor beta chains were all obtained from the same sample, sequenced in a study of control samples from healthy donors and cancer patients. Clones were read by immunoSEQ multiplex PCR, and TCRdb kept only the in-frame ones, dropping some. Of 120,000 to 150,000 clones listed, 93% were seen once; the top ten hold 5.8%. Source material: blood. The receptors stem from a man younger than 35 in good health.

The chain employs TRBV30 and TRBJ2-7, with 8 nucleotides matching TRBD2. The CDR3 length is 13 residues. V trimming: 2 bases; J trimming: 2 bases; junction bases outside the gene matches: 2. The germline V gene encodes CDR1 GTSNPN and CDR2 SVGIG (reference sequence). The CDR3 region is CAWSPGLAYEQYF. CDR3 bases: TGTGCCTGGAGTCCGGGACTAGCCTACGAGCAGTACTTC.

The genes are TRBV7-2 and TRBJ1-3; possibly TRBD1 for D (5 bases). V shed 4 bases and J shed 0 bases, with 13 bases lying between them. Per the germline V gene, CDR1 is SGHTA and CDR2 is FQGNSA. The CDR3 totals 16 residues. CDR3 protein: CASSYRDLFSGNTIYF. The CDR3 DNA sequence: TGTGCCAGCAGCTATCGGGACCTTTTCTCTGGAAACACCATATATTTT.

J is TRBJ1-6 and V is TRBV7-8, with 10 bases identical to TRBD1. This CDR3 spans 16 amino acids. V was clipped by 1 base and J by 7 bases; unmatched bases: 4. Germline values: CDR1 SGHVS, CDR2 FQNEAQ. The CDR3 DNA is TGTGCCAGCAGCTTAGAAGGGGACAGGGGAAATTCACCCCTCCACTTT. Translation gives CASSLEGDRGNSPLHF.

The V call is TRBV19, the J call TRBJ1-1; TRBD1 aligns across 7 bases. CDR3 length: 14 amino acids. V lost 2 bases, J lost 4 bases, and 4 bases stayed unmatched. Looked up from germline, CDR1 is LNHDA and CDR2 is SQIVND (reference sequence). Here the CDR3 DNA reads TGTGCCAGTAGTATAACAGGGGACGGCACTGAAGCTTTCTTT. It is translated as CASSITGDGTEAFF.

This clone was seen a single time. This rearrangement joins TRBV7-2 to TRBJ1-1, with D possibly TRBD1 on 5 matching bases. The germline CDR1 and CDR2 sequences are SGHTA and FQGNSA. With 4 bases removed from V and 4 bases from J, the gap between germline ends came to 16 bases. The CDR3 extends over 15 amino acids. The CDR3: CASSSPPGRVTEAFF. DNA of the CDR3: TGTGCCAGCAGCTCCCCCCCGGGCAGGGTCACTGAAGCTTTCTTT.

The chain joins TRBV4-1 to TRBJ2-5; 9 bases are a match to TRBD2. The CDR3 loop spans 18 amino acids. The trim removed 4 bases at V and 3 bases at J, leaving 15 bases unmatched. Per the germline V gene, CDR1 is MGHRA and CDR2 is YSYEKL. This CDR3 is CASSPLGGSGGLKETQYF. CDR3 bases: TGCGCCAGCAGCCCCTTAGGGGGTAGCGGGGGACTTAAAGAGACCCAGTACTTC.

The CDR3 sequence: CASSIQMNTEAFF. DNA for the CDR3: TGTGCCAGTAGTATACAGATGAACACTGAAGCTTTCTTT. The V call is TRBV19, the J call TRBJ1-1; D is ambiguous. Germline V gives CDR1 LNHDA, CDR2 SQIVND (reference sequence). CDR3 length equals 13 residues. With 2 bases removed from V and 0 bases from J, the gap between germline ends came to 4 bases.

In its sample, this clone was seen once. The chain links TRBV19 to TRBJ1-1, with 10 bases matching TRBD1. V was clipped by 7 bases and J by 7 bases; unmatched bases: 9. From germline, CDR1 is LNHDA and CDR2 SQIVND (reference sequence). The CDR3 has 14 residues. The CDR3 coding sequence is TGTGCCAGTAACCCACGACAGGGGGCGAGTGAAGCTTTCTTT. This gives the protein CASNPRQGASEAFF.

CDR3 sequence (DNA): TGTGCCAGCTCAGCATCGGGGCGAACTGAAGCTTTCTTT. It encodes CASSASGRTEAFF. The rearrangement links TRBV18 to TRBJ1-1; perhaps TRBD1 as D (5 bases). V lost 5 bases and J lost 5, with 12 bases in between. There are 13 residues in the CDR3. The germline V gene encodes CDR1 KGHSH and CDR2 LQKENI.

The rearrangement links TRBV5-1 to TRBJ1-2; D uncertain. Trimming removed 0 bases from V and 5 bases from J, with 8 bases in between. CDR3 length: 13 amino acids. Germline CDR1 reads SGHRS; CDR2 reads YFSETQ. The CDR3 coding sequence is TGCGCCAGCAGCTTGGCCCAGGAATATGGCTACACCTTC. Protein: CASSLAQEYGYTF.

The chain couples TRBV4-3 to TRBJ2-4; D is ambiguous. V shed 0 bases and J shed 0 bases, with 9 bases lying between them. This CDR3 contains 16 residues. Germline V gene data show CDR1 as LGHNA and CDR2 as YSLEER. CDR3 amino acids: CASSQDSPLAKNIQYF. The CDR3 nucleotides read TGCGCCAGCAGCCAAGACAGCCCGCTAGCCAAAAACATTCAGTACTTC.

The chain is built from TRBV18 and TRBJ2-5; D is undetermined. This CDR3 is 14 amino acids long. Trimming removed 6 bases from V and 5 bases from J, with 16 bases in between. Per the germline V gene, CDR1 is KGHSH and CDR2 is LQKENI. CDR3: CASSATAGRETQYF. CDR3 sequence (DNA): TGTGCCAGCTCTGCGACGGCAGGAAGGGAGACCCAGTACTTC.

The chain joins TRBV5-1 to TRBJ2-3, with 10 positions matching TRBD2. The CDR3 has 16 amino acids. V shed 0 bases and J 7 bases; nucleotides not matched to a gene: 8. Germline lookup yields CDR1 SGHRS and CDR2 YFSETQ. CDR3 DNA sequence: TGCGCCAGCAGCTTGGAGGGGACTAGCGTTCGAAATACGCAGTATTTT. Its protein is CASSLEGTSVRNTQYF.

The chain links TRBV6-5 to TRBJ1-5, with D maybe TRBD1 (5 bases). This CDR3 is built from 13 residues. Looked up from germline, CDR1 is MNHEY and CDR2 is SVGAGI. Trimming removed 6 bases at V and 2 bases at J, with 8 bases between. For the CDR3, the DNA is TGTGCCAGCAGACAGGCCGGCAATCAGCCCCAGCATTTT. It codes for CASRQAGNQPQHF.

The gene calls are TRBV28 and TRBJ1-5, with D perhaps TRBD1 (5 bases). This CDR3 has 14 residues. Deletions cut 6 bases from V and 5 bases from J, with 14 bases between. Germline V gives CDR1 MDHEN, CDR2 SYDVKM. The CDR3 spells CASRMYRTDQPQHF. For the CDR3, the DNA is TGTGCCAGCAGGATGTACAGGACCGATCAGCCCCAGCATTTT. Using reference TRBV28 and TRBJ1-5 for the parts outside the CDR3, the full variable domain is DVKVTQSSRYLVKRTGEKVFLECVQDMDHENMFWYRQDPGLGLRLIYFSYDVKMKEKGDIPEGYSVSREKKERFSLILESASTNQTSMYLCASRMYRTDQPQHFGDGTRLSIL.

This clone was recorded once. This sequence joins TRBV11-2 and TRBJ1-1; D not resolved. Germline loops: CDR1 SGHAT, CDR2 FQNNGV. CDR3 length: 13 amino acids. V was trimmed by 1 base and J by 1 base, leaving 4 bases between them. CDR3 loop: CASSLGRNTEAFF. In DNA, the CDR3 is TGTGCCAGCAGCTTAGGTAGGAACACTGAAGCTTTCTTT.